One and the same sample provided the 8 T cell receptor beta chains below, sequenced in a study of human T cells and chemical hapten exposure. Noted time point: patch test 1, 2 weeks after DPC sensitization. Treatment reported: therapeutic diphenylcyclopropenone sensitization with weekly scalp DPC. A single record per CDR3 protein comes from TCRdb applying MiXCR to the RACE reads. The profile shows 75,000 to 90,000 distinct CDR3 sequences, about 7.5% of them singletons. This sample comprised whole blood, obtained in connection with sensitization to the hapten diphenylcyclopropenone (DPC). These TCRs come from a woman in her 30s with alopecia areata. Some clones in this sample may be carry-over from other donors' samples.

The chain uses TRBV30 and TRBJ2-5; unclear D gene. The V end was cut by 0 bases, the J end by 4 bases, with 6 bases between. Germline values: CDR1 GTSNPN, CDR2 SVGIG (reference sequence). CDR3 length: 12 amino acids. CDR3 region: CAWSVLGETQYF. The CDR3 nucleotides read TGTGCCTGGAGTGTATTAGGAGAGACCCAGTACTTC.

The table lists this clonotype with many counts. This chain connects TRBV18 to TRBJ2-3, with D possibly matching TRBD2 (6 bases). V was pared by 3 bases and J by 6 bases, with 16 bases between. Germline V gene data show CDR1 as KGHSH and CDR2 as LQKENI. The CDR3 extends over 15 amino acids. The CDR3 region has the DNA TGTGCCAGCTCACCGGACTATACACAAGTGGATACGCAGTATTTT. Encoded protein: CASSPDYTQVDTQYF. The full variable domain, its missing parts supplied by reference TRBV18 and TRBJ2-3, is NAGVMQNPRHLVRRRGQEARLRCSPMKGHSHVYWYRQLPEEGLKFMVYLQKENIIDESGMPKERFSAEFPKEGPSILRIQQVVRGDSAAYFCASSPDYTQVDTQYFGPGTRLTVL.

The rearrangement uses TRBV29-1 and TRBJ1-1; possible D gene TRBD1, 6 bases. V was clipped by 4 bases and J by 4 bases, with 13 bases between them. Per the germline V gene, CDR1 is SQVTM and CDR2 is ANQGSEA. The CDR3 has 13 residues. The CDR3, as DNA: TGCAGCGTTGTGGTCAGGGGAGGCACTGAAGCTTTCTTT. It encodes CSVVVRGGTEAFF.

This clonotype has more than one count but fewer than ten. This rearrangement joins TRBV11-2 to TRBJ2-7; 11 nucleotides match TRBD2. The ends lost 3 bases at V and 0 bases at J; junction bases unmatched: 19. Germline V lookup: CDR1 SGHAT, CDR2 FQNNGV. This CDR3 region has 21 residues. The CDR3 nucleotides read TGTGCCAGCAGCTTCCGTCTTCCAGAGACCATTAGCGGGGGGGTCTCCTACGAGCAGTACTTC. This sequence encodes CASSFRLPETISGGVSYEQYF.

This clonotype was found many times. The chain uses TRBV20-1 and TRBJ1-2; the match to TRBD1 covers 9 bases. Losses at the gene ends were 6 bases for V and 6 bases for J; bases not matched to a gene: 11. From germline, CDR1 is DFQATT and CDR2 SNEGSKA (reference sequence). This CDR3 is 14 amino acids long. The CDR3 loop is CSARGQGSTHGYTF. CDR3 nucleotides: TGCAGTGCCCGCGGACAGGGGTCGACCCATGGCTACACCTTC.

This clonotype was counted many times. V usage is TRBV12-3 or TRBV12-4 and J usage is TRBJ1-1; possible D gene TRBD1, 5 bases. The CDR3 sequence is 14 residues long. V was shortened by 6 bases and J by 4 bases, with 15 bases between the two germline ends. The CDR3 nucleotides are TGTGCCAGCAGCTCAAGGGGAGGGCGCACTGAAGCTTTCTTT. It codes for CASSSRGGRTEAFF.

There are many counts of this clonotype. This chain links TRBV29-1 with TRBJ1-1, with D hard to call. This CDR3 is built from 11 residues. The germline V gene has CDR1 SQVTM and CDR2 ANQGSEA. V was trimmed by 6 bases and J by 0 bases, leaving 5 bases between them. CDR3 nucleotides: TGCAGCGTCCCTATGAACACTGAAGCTTTCTTT. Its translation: CSVPMNTEAFF.

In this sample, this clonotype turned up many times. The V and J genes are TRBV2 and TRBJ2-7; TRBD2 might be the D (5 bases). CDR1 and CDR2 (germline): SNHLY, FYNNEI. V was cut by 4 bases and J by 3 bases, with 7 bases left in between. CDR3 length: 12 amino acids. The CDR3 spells CASSAEGYEQYF. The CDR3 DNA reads TGTGCCAGCAGTGCCGAGGGCTACGAGCAGTACTTC.